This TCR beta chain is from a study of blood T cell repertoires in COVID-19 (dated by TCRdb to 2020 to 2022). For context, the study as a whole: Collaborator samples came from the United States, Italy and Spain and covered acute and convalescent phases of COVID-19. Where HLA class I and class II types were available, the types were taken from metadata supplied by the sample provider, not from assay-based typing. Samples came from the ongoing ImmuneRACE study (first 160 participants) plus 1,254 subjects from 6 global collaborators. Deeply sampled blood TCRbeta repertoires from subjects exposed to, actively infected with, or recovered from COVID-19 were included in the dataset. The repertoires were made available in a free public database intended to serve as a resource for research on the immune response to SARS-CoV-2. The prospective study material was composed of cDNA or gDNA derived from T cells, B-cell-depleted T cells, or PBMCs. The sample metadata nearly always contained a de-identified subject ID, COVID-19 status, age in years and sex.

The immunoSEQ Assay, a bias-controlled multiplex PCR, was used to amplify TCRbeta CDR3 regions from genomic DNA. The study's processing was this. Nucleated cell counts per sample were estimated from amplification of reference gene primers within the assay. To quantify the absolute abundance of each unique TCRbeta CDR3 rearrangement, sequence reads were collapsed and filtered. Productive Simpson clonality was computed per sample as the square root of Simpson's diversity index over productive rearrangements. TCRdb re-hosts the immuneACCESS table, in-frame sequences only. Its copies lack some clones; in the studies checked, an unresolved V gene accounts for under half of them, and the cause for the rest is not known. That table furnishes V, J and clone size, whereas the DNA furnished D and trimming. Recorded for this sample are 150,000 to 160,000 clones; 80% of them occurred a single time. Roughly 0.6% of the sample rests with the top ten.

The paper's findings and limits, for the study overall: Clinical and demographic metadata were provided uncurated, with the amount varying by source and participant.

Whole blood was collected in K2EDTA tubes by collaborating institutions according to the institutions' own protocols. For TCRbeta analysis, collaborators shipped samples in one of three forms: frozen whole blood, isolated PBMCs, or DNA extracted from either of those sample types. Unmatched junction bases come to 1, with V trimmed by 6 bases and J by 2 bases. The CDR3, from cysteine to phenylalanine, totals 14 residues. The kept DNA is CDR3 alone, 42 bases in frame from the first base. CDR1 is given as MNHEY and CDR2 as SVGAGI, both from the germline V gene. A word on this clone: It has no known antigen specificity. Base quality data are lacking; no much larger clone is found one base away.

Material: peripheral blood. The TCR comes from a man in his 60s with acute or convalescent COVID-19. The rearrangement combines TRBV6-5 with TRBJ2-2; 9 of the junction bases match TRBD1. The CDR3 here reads CASRGQGNTGELFF. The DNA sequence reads TGTGCCAGCAGGGGACAGGGTAACACCGGGGAGCTGTTTTTT.